Sequencing of this T cell receptor (beta chain) was carried out in a study of identical twins. Study-level results: Abundant beta clonotypes from cord blood bore fewer insertions; memory repertoires lacked this pattern. When twins shared out-of-frame alpha sequences, those sequences had excess low generation probability.

The germline CDR1 and CDR2 sequences are MDHEN and SYDVKM. The V and J ends lost 2 bases and 8 bases, in that order; junction bases with no gene match: 12. The CDR3 extends over 19 amino acids. Every donor was a healthy Caucasian. A remark on this clonotype: Its antigen is undetermined.

A universal primer site was incorporated via template switching, and the cDNA contained unique molecular identifiers. A single record per CDR3 protein comes from TCRdb applying MiXCR to the 5' RACE reads. The table includes 450,000 or so distinct CDR3 sequences, about a fifth detected once. The TCR sequence derives from a man in his fifties in good health. The J gene is TRBJ2-1, the V gene TRBV28; 16 bases are a match to TRBD2. Sequences were obtained from naive T cells sorted from blood. CDR3 coding DNA: TGTGCCAGCAGTTTAGGGACTAGCGGGGGGGCCCCCGAAACCGATGAGCAGTTCTTC. This codes for CASSLGTSGGAPETDEQFF.